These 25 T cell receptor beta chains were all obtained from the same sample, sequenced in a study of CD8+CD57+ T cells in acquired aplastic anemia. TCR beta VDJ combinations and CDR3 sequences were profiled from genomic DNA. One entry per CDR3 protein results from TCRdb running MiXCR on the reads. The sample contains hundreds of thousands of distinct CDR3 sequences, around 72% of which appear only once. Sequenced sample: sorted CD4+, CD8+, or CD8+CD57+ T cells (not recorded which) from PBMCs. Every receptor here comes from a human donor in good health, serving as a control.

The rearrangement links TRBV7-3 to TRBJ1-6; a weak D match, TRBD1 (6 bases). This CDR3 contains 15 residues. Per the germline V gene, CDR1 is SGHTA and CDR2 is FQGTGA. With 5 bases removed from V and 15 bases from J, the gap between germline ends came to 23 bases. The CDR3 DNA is TGTGCCAGCAGCGGAACACGGGGGCCTAAGCAGTACCTCCACTTT. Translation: CASSGTRGPKQYLHF.

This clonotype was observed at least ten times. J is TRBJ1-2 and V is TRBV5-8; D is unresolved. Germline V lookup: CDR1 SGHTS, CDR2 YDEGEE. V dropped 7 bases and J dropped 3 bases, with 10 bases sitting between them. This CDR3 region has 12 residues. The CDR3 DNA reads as TGTGCCAGCGTCAAACGTGACTATGGCTACACCTTC. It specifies CASVKRDYGYTF.

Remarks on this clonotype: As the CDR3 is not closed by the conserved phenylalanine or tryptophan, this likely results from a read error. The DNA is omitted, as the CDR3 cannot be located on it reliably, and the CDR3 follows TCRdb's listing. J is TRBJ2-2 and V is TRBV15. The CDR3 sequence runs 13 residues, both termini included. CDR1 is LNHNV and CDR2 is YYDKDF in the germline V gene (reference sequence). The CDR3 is CATSANNTGELLV.

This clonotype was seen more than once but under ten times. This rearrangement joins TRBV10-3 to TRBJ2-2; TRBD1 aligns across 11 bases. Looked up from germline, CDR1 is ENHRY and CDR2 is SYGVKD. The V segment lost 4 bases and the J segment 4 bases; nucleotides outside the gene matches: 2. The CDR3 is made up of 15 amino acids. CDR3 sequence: CAISVGTGGTGELFF. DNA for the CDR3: TGTGCCATCAGTGTGGGGACAGGGGGCACCGGGGAGCTGTTTTTT.

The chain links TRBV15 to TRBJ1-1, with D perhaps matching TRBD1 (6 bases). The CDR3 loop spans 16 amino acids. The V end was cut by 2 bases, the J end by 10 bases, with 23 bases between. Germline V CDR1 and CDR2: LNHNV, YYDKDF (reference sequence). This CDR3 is CATSRSTGTSAGVAFF. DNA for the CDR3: TGTGCCACCAGCAGATCGACCGGGACATCCGCTGGAGTAGCTTTCTTT.

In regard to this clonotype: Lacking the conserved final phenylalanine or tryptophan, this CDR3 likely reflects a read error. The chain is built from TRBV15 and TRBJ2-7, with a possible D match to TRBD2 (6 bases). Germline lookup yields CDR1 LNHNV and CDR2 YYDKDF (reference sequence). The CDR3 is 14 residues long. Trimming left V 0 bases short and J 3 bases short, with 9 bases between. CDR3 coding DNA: TGTGCCACCAGCAGAGATCGGGGGAACTACGAGCAGTACTCT. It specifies CATSRDRGNYEQYS.

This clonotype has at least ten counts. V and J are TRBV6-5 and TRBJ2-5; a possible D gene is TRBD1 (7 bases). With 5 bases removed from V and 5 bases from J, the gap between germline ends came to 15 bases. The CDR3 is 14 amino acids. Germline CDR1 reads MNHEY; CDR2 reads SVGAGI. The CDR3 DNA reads TGTGCCAGCAGTGTCCCAGGGGGGCGGGAGACCCAGTACTTC. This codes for CASSVPGGRETQYF.

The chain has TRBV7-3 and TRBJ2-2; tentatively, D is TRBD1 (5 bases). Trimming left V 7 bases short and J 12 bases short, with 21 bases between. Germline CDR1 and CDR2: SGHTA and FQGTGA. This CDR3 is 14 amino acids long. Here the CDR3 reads CASIWSLDTEKLFF. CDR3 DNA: TGTGCCAGCATTTGGAGCCTGGACACCGAGAAGCTGTTTTTT.

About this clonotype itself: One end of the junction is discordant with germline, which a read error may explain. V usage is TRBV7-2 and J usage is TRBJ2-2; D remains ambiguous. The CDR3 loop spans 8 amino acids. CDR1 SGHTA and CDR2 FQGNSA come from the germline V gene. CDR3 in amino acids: CASSLMCF. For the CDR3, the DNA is TGTGCCAGCAGCTTAATGTGTTTT.

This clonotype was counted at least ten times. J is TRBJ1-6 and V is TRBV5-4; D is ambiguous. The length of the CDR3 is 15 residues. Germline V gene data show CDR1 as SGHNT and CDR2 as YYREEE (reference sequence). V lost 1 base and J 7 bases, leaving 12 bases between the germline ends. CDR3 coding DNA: TGTGCCAGCAGCTTGAAGGAGGCGGGGAATTCACCCCTCCACTTT. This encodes CASSLKEAGNSPLHF. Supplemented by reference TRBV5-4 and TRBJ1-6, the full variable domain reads ETGVTQSPTHLIKTRGQQVTLRCSSQSGHNTVSWYQQALGQGPQFIFQYYREEENGRGNFPPRFSGLQFPNYSSELNVNALELDDSALYLCASSLKEAGNSPLHFGNGTRLTVT.

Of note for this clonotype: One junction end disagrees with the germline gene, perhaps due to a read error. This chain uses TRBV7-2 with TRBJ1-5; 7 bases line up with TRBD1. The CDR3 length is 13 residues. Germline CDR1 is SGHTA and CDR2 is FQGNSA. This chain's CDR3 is CASRETGHNEQYF. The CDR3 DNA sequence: TGTGCCAGCAGAGAGACAGGGCACAATGAGCAGTACTTT.

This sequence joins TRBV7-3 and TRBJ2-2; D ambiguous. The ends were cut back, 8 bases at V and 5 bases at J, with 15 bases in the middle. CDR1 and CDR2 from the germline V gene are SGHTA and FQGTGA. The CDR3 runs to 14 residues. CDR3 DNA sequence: TGTGCCAGCTCTATTGGCCTGGGGACCGGGGAGCTGTTTTTT. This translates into CASSIGLGTGELFF.

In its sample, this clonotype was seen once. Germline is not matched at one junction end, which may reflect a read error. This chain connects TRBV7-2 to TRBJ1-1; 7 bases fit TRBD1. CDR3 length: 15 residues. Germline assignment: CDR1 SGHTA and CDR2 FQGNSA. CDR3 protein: CAGSSETGRGTEALF. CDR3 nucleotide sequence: TGTGCCGGCAGCTCGGAGACAGGGAGGGGAACTGAAGCTCTCTTT. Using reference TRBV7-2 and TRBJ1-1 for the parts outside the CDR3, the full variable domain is GAGVSQSPSNKVTEKGKDVELRCDPISGHTALYWYRQSLGQGLEFLIYFQGNSAPDKSGLPSDRFSAERTGGSVSTLTIQRTQQEDSAVYLCAGSSETGRGTEALFGQGTRLTVV.

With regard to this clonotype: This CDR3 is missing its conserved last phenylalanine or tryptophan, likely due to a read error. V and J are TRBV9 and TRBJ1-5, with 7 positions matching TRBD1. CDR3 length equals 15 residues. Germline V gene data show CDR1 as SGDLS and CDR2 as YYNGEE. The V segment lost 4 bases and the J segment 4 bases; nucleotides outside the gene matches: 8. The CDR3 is CASSLRQGSNQPQHS. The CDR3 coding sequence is TGTGCCAGCAGCCTAAGACAGGGTTCAAATCAGCCCCAGCATTCT.

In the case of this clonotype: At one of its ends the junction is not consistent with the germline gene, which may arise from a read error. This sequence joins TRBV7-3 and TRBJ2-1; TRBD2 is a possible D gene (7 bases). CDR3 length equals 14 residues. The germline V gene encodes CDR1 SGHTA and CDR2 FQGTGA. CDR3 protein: CASSTEGGILGQLF. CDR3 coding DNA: TGTGCCAGCAGCACTGAGGGGGGGATCCTAGGGCAGTTATTC.

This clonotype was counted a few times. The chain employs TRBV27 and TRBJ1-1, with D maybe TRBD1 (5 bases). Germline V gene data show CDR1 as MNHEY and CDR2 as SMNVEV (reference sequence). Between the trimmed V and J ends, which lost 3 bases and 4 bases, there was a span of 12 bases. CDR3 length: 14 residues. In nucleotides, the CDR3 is TGTGCCAGCAGTTTGTTAGGGGCAGGCACTGAAGCTTTCTTT. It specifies CASSLLGAGTEAFF.

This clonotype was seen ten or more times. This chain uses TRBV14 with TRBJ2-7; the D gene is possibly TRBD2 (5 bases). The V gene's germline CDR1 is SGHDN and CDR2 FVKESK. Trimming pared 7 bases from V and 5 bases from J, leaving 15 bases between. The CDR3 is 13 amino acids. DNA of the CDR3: TGTGCCAGCAAAGGAGGATCCAGAAACGAGCAGTACTTC. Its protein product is CASKGGSRNEQYF. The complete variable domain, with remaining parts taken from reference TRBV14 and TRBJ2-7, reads EAGVTQFPSHSVIEKGQTVTLRCDPISGHDNLYWYRRVMGKEIKFLLHFVKESKQDESGMPNNRFLAERTGGTYSTLKVQPAELEDSGVYFCASKGGSRNEQYFGPGTRLTVT.

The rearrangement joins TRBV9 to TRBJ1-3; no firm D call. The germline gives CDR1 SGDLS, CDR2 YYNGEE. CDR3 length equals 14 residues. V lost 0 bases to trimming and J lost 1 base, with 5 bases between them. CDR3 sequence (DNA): TGTGCCAGCAGCGTAGCAGGATCTGGAAACACCATATATTTT. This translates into CASSVAGSGNTIYF.

The CDR3 DNA reads as TGTGCCAGCACTGATAGGACAGGGGGTTCCGATACGCAGTATTTT. It yields the protein CASTDRTGGSDTQYF. The genes are TRBV6-6 and TRBJ2-3; 10 bases fit TRBD1. The CDR3 runs to 15 residues. Germline V CDR1 and CDR2: MNHNY, SVGAGI (reference sequence). With V trimmed by 7 bases and J by 6 bases, 10 bases remained unmatched.

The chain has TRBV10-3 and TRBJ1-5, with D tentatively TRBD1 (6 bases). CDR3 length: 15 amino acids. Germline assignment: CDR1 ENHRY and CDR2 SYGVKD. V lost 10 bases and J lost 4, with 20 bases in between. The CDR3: CATRSTEGDNQPQHF. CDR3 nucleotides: TGTGCCACCCGATCGACGGAGGGGGATAATCAGCCCCAGCATTTT.

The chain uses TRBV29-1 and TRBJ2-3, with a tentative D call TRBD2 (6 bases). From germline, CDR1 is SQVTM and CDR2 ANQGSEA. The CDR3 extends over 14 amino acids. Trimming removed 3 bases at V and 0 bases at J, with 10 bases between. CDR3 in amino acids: CSVDVRESTDTQYF. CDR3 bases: TGCAGCGTTGATGTCCGGGAGAGCACAGATACGCAGTATTTT.

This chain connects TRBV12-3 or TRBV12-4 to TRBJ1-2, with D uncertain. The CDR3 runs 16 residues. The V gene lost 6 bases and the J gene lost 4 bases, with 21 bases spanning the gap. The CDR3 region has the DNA TGTGCCAGCAGCGCAAGTGTCGGGCAGGCGGTCTATGGCTACACCTTC. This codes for CASSASVGQAVYGYTF.

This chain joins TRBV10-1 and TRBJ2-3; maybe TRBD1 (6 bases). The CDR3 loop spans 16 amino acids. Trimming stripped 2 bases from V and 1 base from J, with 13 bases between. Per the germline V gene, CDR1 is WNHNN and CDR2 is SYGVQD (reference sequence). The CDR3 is CASSESGGTGTDTQYF. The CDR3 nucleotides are TGCGCCAGCAGTGAGAGTGGGGGCACGGGCACAGATACGCAGTATTTT.

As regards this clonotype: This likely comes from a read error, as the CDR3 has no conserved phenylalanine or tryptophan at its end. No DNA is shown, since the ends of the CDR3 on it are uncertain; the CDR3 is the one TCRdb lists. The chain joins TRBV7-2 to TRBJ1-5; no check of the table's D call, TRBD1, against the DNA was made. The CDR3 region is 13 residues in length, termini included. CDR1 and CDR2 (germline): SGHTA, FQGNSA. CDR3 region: CASSLGGQAYHEQ.

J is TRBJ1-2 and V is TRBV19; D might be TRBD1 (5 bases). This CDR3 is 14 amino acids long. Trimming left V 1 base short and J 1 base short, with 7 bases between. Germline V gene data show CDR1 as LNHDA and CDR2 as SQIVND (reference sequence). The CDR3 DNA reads TGTGCCAGTAGTATAGGGACAATTAACTATGGCTACACCTTC. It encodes CASSIGTINYGYTF.